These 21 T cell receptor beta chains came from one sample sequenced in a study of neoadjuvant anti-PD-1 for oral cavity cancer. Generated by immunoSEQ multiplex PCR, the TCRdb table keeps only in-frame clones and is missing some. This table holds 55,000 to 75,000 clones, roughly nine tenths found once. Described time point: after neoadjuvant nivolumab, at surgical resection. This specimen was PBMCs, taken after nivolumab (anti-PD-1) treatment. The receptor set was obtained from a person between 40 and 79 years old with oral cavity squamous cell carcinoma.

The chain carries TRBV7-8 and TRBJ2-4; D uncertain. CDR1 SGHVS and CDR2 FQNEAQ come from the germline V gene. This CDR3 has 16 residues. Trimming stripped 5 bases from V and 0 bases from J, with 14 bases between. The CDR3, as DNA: TGTGCCAGCAGCCCCCGGCGCCTTTTAGCCAAAAACATTCAGTACTTC. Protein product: CASSPRRLLAKNIQYF.

DNA of the CDR3: TGCAGCGTTGTCAAGGGACGGAACTATGGCTACACCTTC. It yields the protein CSVVKGRNYGYTF. The chain links TRBV29-1 to TRBJ1-2; weak D call: TRBD1 (5 bases). This CDR3 has 13 residues. Per the germline V gene, CDR1 is SQVTM and CDR2 is ANQGSEA. V lost 4 bases and J 2 bases, leaving 11 bases between the germline ends.

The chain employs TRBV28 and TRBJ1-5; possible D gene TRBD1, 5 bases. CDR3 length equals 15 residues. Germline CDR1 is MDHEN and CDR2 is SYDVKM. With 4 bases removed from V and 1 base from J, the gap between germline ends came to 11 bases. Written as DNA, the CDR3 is TGTGCCAGCAGTTCTATTGGGGGAAGCAATCAGCCCCAGCATTTT. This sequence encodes CASSSIGGSNQPQHF.

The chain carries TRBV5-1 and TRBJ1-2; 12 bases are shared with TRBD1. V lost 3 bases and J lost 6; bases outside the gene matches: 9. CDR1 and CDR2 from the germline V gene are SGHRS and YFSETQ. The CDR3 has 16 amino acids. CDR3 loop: CASSSAPGTGGNGYTF. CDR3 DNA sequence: TGCGCCAGCAGCTCAGCGCCGGGGACAGGGGGCAATGGCTACACCTTC.

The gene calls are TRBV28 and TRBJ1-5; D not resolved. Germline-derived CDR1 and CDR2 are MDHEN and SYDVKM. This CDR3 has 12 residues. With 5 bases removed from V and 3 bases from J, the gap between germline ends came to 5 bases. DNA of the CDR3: TGTGCCAGCAGTCGGAACAATCAGCCCCAGCATTTT. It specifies CASSRNNQPQHF.

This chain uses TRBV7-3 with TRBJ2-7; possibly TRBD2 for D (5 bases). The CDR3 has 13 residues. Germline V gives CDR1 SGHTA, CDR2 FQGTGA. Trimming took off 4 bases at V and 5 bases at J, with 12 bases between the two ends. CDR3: CASSSGVGDEQYF. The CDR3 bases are TGTGCCAGCAGCTCTGGGGTCGGGGACGAGCAGTACTTC. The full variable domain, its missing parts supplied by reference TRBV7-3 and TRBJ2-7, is GAGVSQTPSNKVTEKGKYVELRCDPISGHTALYWYRQSLGQGPEFLIYFQGTGAADDSGLPNDRFFAVRPEGSVSTLKIQRTERGDSAVYLCASSSGVGDEQYFGPGTRLTVT.

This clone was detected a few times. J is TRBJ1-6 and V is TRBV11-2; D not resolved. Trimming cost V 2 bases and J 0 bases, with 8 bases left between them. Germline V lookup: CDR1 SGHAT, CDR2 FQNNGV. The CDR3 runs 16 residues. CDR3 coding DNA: TGTGCCAGCAGCTTACTAGGGAGCTCCTATAATTCACCCCTCCACTTT. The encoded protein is CASSLLGSSYNSPLHF.

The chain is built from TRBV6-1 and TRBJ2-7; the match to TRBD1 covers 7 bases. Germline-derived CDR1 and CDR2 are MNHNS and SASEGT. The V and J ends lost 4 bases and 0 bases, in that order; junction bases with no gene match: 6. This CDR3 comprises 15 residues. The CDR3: CASSATGVDSYEQYF. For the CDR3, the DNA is TGTGCCAGCAGTGCCACAGGGGTCGACTCCTACGAGCAGTACTTC.

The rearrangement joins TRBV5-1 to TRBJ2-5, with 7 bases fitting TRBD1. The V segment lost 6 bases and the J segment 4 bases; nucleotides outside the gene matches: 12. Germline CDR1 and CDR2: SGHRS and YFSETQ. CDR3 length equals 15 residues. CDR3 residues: CASIPDAGTAETQYF. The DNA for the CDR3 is TGCGCCAGCATCCCCGATGCCGGGACAGCAGAGACCCAGTACTTC.

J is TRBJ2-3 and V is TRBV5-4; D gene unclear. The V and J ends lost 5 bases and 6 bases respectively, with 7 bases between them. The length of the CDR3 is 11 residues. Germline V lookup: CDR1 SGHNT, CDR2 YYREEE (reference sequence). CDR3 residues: CASSAQDTQYF. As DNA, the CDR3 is TGTGCCAGCAGTGCTCAGGATACGCAGTATTTT.

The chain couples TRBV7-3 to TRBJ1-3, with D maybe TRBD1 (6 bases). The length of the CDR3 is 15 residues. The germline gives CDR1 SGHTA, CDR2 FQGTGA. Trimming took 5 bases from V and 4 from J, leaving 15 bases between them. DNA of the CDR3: TGTGCCAGCAGCCCTGACAGGTTTGCCGGAAACACCATATATTTT. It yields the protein CASSPDRFAGNTIYF.

The CDR3 DNA is TGCGCCAGCAGCCAAACCGGGACCCCGAGCTATGGCTACACCTTC. Encoded protein: CASSQTGTPSYGYTF. The chain couples TRBV4-1 to TRBJ1-2; weak D call: TRBD1 (5 bases). CDR3 size: 15 residues. Germline assignment: CDR1 MGHRA and CDR2 YSYEKL. Trimming removed 2 bases from V and 4 bases from J, with 14 bases in between.

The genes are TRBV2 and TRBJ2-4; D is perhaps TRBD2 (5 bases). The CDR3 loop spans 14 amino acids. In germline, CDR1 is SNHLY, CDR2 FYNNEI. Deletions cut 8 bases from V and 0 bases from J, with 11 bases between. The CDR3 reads CASRRTLAKNIQYF. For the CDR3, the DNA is TGTGCCAGCCGGCGGACTTTAGCCAAAAACATTCAGTACTTC.

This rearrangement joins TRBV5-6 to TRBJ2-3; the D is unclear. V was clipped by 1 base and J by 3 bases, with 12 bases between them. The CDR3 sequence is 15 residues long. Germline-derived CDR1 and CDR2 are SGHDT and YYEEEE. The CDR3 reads CASSLSHPQTDTQYF. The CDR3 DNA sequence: TGTGCCAGCAGCTTGAGTCACCCCCAAACAGATACGCAGTATTTT. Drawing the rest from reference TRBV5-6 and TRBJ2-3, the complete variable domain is DAGVTQSPTHLIKTRGQQVTLRCSPKSGHDTVSWYQQALGQGPQFIFQYYEEEERQRGNFPDRFSGHQFPNYSSELNVNALLLGDSALYLCASSLSHPQTDTQYFGPGTRLTVL.

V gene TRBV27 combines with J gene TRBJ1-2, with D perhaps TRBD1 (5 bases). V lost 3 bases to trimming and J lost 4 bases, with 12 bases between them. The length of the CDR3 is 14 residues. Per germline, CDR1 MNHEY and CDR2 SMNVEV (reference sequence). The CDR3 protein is CASSFRAGTYGYTF. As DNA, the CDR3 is TGTGCCAGCAGTTTTAGGGCAGGGACCTATGGCTACACCTTC.

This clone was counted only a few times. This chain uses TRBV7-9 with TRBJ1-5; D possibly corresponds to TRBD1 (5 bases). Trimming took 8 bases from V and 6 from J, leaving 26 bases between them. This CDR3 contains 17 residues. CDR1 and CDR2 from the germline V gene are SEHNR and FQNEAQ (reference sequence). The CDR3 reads CASGLGGPQGLSQPQHF. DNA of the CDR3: TGTGCCAGCGGATTGGGGGGTCCCCAGGGACTGAGTCAGCCCCAGCATTTT.

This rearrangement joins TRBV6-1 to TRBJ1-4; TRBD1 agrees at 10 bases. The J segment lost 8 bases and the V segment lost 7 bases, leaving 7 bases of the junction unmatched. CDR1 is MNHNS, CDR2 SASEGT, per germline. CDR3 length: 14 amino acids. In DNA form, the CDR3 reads TGTGCCAGCATAAGGGACAGGGGTCGAGAAAAACTGTTTTTT. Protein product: CASIRDRGREKLFF.

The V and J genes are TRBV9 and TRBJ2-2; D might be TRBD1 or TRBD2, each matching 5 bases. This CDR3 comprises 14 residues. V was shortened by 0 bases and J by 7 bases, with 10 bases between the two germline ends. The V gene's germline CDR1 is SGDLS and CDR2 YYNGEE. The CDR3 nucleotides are TGTGCCAGCAGCGTAGTATCAGGGAGCGGGGAGCTGTTTTTT. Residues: CASSVVSGSGELFF.

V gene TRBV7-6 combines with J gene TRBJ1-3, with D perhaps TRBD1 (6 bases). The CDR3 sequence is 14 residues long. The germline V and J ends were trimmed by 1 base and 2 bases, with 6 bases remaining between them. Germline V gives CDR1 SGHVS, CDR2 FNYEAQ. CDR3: CASSLGQAGNTIYF. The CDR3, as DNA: TGTGCCAGCAGCTTAGGACAGGCTGGAAACACCATATATTTT.

The CDR3 here is CASGTENALNSPLHF. The DNA of the CDR3 is TGTGCCAGCGGGACGGAGAATGCCCTAAATTCACCCCTCCACTTT. This chain uses TRBV6-1 with TRBJ1-6, with D possibly being TRBD1 (5 bases). The CDR3 is 15 amino acids. Trimming stripped 8 bases from V and 7 bases from J, with 18 bases between. Germline values: CDR1 MNHNS, CDR2 SASEGT.

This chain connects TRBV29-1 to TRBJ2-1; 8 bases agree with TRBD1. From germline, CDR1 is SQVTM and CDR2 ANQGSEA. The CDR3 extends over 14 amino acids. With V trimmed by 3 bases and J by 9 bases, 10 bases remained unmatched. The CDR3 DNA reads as TGCAGCGTTGATGGTGAGACAGGGGAGGCTGAGCAGTTCTTC. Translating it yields CSVDGETGEAEQFF.